This TCR beta chain was sequenced in a study of T-cell memory formation after mild COVID-19. Study in general: Clusters were largely donor specific.

Germline V CDR1 and CDR2: KGHDR, SFDVKD. The CDR3 totals 14 residues. The V end was cut by 8 bases, the J end by 8 bases, with 17 bases between. Concerning this clonotype: Its antigen is still unknown.

Regarding the study as a whole: Contracting CD4+ clones sat mainly in CM and EM; CD8+ in EMRA. Second-wave clones reaching peak frequency on day 37 lacked confirmed SARS-CoV-2 specificity.

Employing constant-segment primers, 5'RACE generated TCR alpha and TCR beta cDNA libraries bearing sample barcodes and UMIs. TCRdb ran MiXCR on the 5' RACE reads and lists one entry per CDR3 protein. The table has about 540,000 distinct CDR3 sequences, roughly 22% seen once. The TCR comes from an adult woman who had mild COVID-19 (a few samples of this study predate the infection). Cell type and time point are not known. V is TRBV24-1 and J is TRBJ2-2; D is tentatively TRBD1 or TRBD2 (5 bases each). What was sequenced was PBMCs or a T cell subset sorted from them (not recorded which). The CDR3 here is CATNGRSGYGELFF. As DNA, the CDR3 is TGTGCCACCAATGGGAGATCAGGGTATGGGGAGCTGTTTTTT.